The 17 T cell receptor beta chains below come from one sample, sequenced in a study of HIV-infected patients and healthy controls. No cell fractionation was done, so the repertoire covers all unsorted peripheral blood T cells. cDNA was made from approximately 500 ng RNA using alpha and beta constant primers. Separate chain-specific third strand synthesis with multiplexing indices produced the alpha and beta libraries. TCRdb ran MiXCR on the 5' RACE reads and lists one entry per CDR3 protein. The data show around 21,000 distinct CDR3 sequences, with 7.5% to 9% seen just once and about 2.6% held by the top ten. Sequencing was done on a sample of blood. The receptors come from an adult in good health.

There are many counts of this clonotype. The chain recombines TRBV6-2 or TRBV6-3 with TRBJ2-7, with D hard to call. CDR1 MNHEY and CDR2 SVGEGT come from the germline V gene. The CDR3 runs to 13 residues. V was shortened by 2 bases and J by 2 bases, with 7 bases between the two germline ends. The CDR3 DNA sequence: TGTGCCAGCAGTTACGCCTCGACCTACGAGCAGTACTTC. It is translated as CASSYASTYEQYF.

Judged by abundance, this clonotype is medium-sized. CDR3 protein: CASSQVRQKSPQHF. The CDR3 coding sequence is TGCGCCAGCAGCCAGGTCAGGCAGAAGTCGCCCCAGCATTTT. The rearrangement links TRBV4-3 to TRBJ1-5; D unclear. CDR1 LGHNA and CDR2 YSLEER come from the germline V gene. There are 14 residues in the CDR3. V lost 3 bases and J lost 9, with 15 bases in between.

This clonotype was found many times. In DNA, the CDR3 is TGTGCCAGTAGTATCCGGCTAGCGGGGGGCCACCCGCTAGCCAAAAACATTCAGTACTTC. It translates to CASSIRLAGGHPLAKNIQYF. V gene TRBV19 combines with J gene TRBJ2-4; 11 positions agree with TRBD2. This CDR3 has 20 amino acids. V shed 3 bases, J shed 0 bases, and the junction held 13 bases outside the gene matches. Per germline, CDR1 LNHDA and CDR2 SQIVND (reference sequence).

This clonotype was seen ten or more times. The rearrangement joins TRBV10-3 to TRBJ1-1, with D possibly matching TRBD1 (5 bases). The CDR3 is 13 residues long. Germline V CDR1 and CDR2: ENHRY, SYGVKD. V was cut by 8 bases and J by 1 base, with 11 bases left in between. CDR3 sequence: CAIGPTGNTEAFF. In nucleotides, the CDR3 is TGTGCCATCGGACCCACAGGGAACACTGAAGCTTTCTTT.

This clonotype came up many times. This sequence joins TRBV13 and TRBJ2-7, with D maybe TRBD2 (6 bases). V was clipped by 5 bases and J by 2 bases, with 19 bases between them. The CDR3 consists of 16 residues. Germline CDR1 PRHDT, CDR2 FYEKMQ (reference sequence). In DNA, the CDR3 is TGTGCCAGCAGCCCAGTAGGGCTAGCGCATCCCTACGAGCAGTACTTC. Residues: CASSPVGLAHPYEQYF. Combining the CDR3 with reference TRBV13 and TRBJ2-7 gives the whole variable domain AAGVIQSPRHLIKEKRETATLKCYPIPRHDTVYWYQQGPGQDPQFLISFYEKMQSDKGSIPDRFSAQQFSDYHSELNMSSLELGDSALYFCASSPVGLAHPYEQYFGPGTRLTVT.

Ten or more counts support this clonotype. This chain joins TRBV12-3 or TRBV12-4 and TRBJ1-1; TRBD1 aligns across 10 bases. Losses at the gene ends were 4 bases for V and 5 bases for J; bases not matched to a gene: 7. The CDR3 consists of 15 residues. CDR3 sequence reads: CASSSPGQGITEAFF. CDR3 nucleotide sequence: TGTGCCAGCAGTTCCCCGGGACAGGGGATAACTGAAGCTTTCTTT.

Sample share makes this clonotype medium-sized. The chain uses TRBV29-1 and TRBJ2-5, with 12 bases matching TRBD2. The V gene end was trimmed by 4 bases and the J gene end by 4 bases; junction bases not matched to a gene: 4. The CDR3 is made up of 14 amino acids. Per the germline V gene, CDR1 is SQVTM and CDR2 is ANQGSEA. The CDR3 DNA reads TGCAGCGTTGTGGGACTAGCGGGTACAGAGACCCAGTACTTC. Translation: CSVVGLAGTETQYF.

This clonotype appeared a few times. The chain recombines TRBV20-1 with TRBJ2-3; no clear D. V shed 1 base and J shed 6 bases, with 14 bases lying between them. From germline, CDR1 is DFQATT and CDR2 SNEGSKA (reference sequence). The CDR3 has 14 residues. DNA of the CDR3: TGCAGTGCTAGAGGGCTGGGGTCGCCGGATACGCAGTATTTT. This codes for CSARGLGSPDTQYF.

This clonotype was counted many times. The CDR3 nucleotides read TGTGCCAGCAGACCCGGGGACAGGAGCTCCTACGAGCAGTACTTC. This sequence encodes CASRPGDRSSYEQYF. V gene TRBV6-6 combines with J gene TRBJ2-7, with 8 positions matching TRBD1. There are 15 residues in the CDR3. Germline-derived CDR1 and CDR2 are MNHNY and SVGAGI (reference sequence). Trimming at V came to 6 bases and at J to 0 bases, leaving 7 bases not matched to a gene.

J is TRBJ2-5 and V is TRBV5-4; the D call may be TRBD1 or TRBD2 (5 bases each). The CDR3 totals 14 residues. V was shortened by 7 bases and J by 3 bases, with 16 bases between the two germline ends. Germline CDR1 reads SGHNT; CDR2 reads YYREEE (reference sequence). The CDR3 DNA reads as TGTGCCAGCTCGGGCCGCCGAGGGGAAGAGACCCAGTACTTC. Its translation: CASSGRRGEETQYF.

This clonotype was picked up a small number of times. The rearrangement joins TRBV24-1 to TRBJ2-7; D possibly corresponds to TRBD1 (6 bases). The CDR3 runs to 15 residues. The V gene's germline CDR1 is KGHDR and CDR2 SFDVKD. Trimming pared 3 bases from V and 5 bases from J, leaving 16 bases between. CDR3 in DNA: TGTGCCACCAGTGATCCACAGGGTCAGGTGAACGAGCAGTACTTC. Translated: CATSDPQGQVNEQYF.

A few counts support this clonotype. As DNA, the CDR3 is TGTGCCAGCACTCCCGAGGTCTTGGAATTTGGCGATACGCAGTATTTT. Its protein product is CASTPEVLEFGDTQYF. This rearrangement joins TRBV6-2 or TRBV6-3 to TRBJ2-3, with D unresolved. The V gene's germline CDR1 is MNHEY and CDR2 SVGEGT. V lost 7 bases and J lost 6, with 23 bases in between. The CDR3 runs 16 residues.

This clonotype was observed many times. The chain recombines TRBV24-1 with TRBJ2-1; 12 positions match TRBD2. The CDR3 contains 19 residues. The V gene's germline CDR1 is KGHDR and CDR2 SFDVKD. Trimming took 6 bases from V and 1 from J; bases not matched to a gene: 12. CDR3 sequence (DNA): TGTGCCACCAGTTCCTACTCGACTAGCGGGAGTAGGTCCTACAATGAGCAGTTCTTC. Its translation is CATSSYSTSGSRSYNEQFF.

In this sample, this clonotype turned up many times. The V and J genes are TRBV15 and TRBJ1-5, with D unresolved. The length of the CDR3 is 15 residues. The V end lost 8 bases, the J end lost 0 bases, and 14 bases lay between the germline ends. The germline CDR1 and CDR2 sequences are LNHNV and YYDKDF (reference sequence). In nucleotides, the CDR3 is TGTGCCACCGGGTTTGGCGGCTATAGCAATCAGCCCCAGCATTTT. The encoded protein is CATGFGGYSNQPQHF.

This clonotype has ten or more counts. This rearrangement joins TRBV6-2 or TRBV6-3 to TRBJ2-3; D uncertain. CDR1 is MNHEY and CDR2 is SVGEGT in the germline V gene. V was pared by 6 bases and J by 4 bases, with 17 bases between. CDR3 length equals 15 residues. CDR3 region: CASSLSNRVADTQYF. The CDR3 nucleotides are TGTGCCAGCAGCCTCTCGAACCGGGTCGCAGATACGCAGTATTTT.

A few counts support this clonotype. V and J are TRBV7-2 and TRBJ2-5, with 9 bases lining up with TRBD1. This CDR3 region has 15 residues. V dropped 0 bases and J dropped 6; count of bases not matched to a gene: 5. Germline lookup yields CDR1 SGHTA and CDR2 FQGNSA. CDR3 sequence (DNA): TGTGCCAGCAGCTTAGCGACAGGGGGTCAAAAGACCCAGTACTTC. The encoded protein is CASSLATGGQKTQYF.

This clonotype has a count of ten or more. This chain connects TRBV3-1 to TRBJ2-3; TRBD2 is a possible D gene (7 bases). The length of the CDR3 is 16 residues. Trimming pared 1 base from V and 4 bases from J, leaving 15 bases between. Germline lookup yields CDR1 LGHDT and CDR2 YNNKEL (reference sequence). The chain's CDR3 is CASSQVGGGAADTQYF. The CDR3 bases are TGTGCCAGCAGCCAAGTAGGGGGGGGGGCAGCAGATACGCAGTATTTT.